The source of this TCR beta chain is a study of blood T cell repertoires in COVID-19 (dated by TCRdb to about 2020). Notes on the research overall: Samples from collaborators originated in the United States, Italy and Spain and spanned both the acute and convalescent phases of COVID-19. The material from the prospective study consisted of cDNA or gDNA derived from T cells, B-cell-depleted T cells, or PBMCs. Subjects who had been exposed to COVID-19, were actively infected with it, or had recovered from it provided the deeply sampled blood TCRbeta repertoires that made up the dataset. The repertoires were released in a freely available public database intended as a resource for research on the immune response to SARS-CoV-2. Samples were obtained from the ongoing ImmuneRACE study (first 160 participants) and from approximately 1,200 subjects provided by 6 global collaborators. The sample metadata nearly always contained a de-identified subject ID, COVID-19 status, age in years and sex. Where available, HLA class I and class II types were obtained from metadata supplied by the sample provider rather than from assay-based typing. The full study reports these points: The quantity of clinical and demographic metadata differed by source and by participant and was supplied without curation.

Collaborating institutions collected whole blood in K2EDTA tubes following their own protocols. For TCRbeta analysis, collaborators shipped samples as frozen whole blood, isolated PBMCs, or DNA extracted from either of those sample types. Sequences LNHDA (CDR1) and SQIVND (CDR2) are obtained from the germline V gene (reference sequence). From cysteine to phenylalanine, the CDR3 is 14 amino acids long. Only CDR3 DNA remains: 42 bases, in frame from the first base. From V the trimming removes 4 bases and from J it removes 5 bases, while the gene matches leave 4 bases of the junction unaccounted for. This clone was observed a handful of times. Its cognate antigen has yet to be identified. One base away there is no much larger clone; base qualities are not given. The immunoSEQ Assay, a bias-controlled multiplex PCR, was used to amplify TCRbeta CDR3 regions from genomic DNA. Per the authors' processing: Nucleated cell counts per sample were estimated from amplification of reference gene primers within the assay. To quantify the absolute abundance of each unique TCRbeta CDR3 rearrangement, sequence reads were collapsed and filtered. For each sample, productive Simpson clonality was calculated as the square root of Simpson's diversity index over productive rearrangements. The immuneACCESS repertoire file appears here via TCRdb, limited to in-frame rearrangements. These files lack a portion of the clones; in checked studies, under half of the deficit traces to unresolved V genes, and the cause of the others is not known. From that table come the V and J calls and clone size; the DNA was used to work out D and trimming. This sample lists 70,000 to 100,000 clones; 88% were detected once. The biggest ten clones account for 4.8% of the sample.

The sequenced sample consisted of peripheral blood. The chain is made from TRBV19 and TRBJ2-7, with 11 middle bases fitting TRBD2. The sequence was obtained from a woman of 80 years or more with active COVID-19. Here is the DNA: TGTGCCAGTAGTACCCTAGCGGGAGGCGACGAGCAGTACTTC. Protein translation: CASSTLAGGDEQYF. Extended through the reference TRBV19 and TRBJ2-7 proteins, this CDR3 yields the full variable domain: DGGITQSPKYLFRKEGQNVTLSCEQNLNHDAMYWYRQDPGQGLRLIYYSQIVNDFQKGDIAEGYSVSREKKESFPLTVTSAQKNPTAFYLCASSTLAGGDEQYFGPGTRLTVT.